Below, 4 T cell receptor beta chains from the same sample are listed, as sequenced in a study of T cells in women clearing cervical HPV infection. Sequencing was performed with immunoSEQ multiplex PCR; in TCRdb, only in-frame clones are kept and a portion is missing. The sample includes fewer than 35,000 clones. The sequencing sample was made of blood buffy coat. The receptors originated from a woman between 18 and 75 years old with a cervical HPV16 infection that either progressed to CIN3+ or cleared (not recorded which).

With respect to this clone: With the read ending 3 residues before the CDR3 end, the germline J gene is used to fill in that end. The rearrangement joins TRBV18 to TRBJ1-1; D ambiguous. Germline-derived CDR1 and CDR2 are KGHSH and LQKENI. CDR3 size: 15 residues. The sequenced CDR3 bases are TGTGCCAGCTCCCCAACAAACCAAGGCCGGGGTGGG. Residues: CASSPTNQGRGG. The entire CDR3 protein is CASSPTNQGRGGAFF.

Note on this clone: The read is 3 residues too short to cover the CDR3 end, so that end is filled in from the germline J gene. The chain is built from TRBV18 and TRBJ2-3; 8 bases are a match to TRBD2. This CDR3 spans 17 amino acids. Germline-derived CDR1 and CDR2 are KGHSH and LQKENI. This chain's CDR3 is CASSPTIFAGGKETQYF. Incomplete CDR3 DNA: TGTGCCAGCTCACCGACTATCTTTGCGGGGGGCAAAGAGACG.

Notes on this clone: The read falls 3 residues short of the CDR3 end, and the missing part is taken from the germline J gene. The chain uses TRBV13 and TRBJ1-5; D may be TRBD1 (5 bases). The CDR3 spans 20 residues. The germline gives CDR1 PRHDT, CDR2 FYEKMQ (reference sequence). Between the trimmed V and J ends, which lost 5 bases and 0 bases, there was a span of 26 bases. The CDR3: CASSGAGIAYPSFSNQPQHF. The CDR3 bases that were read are TGTGCCAGCAGCGGAGCAGGGATAGCCTATCCCAGTTTTAGCAATCAGCCC.

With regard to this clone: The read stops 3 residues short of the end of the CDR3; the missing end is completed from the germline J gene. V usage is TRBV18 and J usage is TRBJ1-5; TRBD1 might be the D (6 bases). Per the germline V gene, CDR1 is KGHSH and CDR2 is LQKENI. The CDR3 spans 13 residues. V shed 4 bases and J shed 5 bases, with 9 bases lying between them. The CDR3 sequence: CASSLGQHQPQHF. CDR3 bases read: TGTGCCAGCTCACTAGGACAGCATCAGCCC.